The 16 T cell receptor beta chains below were found in one sample sequenced in a study of blood T cell repertoires in COVID-19. Clones were read by immunoSEQ multiplex PCR, and TCRdb kept only the in-frame ones, dropping some. The sample has roughly 250,000 clones; roughly nine tenths are singletons. Sequenced: PBMCs or T cells enriched from blood (not recorded which). The receptors shown here come from a woman in her thirties with acute COVID-19.

This clone has a single count. The chain has TRBV30 and TRBJ1-2; TRBD1 might be the D (6 bases). Germline CDR1 is GTSNPN and CDR2 is SVGIG (reference sequence). V was cut by 3 bases and J by 7 bases, with 15 bases left in between. CDR3 length: 13 amino acids. In DNA form, the CDR3 reads TGTGCCTGGAGCCGGCAGGGGCTGTTTGGCTACACCTTC. This gives the protein CAWSRQGLFGYTF.

This chain connects TRBV7-3 to TRBJ2-7; D possibly corresponds to TRBD1 (5 bases). The CDR3 has 15 amino acids. Trimming stripped 5 bases from V and 0 bases from J, with 14 bases between. CDR1 SGHTA and CDR2 FQGTGA come from the germline V gene. The DNA of the CDR3 is TGTGCCAGCAGCCCCACCCCAGGGTCCTCCTACGAGCAGTACTTC. As protein: CASSPTPGSSYEQYF.

The rearrangement uses TRBV13 and TRBJ2-7; D unresolved. This CDR3 has 12 residues. Per germline, CDR1 PRHDT and CDR2 FYEKMQ (reference sequence). Trimming shortened V by 4 bases and J by 2 bases, and 6 bases separated the two germline ends. The DNA of the CDR3 is TGTGCCAGCAGCTCGGGTACCTACGAGCAGTACTTC. Translating it yields CASSSGTYEQYF.

The chain links TRBV29-1 to TRBJ2-6; D remains ambiguous. The germline CDR1 and CDR2 sequences are SQVTM and ANQGSEA. V was cut by 6 bases and J by 4 bases, with 16 bases left in between. The CDR3 is 15 residues long. In DNA form, the CDR3 reads TGCAGCGTGTCAACGCAGGTGCCCGGGGCCAACGTCCTGACTTTC. Protein product: CSVSTQVPGANVLTF.

This chain joins TRBV5-1 and TRBJ1-3, with a possible D match to TRBD1 (5 bases). Per the germline V gene, CDR1 is SGHRS and CDR2 is YFSETQ. Trimming took off 4 bases at V and 8 bases at J, with 19 bases between the two ends. The CDR3 contains 15 residues. The CDR3 bases are TGCGCCAGCAGCCCAAGTCGGGGGTCGGCGGACACCATATATTTT. Its translation is CASSPSRGSADTIYF.

This clone was found a few times. This sequence joins TRBV10-1 and TRBJ2-7, with 9 nucleotides matching TRBD1. From germline, CDR1 is WNHNN and CDR2 SYGVQD (reference sequence). The CDR3 runs to 14 residues. V lost 11 bases to trimming and J lost 5 bases; unmatched junction nucleotides: 13. The CDR3 spells CAPSHGTGRDEQYF. The CDR3 nucleotides are TGCGCCCCCAGCCACGGGACAGGGCGCGACGAGCAGTACTTC.

This chain uses TRBV27 with TRBJ2-1; TRBD1 aligns across 9 bases. In germline, CDR1 is MNHEY, CDR2 SMNVEV (reference sequence). The CDR3 extends over 15 amino acids. Losses at the gene ends were 4 bases for V and 8 bases for J; bases not matched to a gene: 9. CDR3 DNA: TGTGCCAGCAGTTCGGGGACAGGGCTGATCGATGAGCAGTTCTTC. Encoded protein: CASSSGTGLIDEQFF.

The J gene is TRBJ1-2, the V gene TRBV6-2 or TRBV6-3, with no clear D. The length of the CDR3 is 15 residues. Germline V gene sequence: CDR1 MNHEY, CDR2 SVGEGT. V was clipped by 2 bases and J by 5 bases, with 15 bases between them. Written as DNA, the CDR3 is TGTGCCAGCAGTTACGGCCACAAGGAACTATATGGCTACACCTTC. Translation: CASSYGHKELYGYTF.

This clone was found a few times. The CDR3 is CASSPSGGIGEKLFF. The CDR3 nucleotides are TGCGCCAGCAGTCCCTCAGGGGGGATAGGTGAAAAACTGTTTTTT. The chain couples TRBV5-1 to TRBJ1-4; 7 bases map to TRBD1. V lost 5 bases, J lost 7 bases, and 11 bases stayed unmatched. The CDR3 contains 15 residues. Germline-derived CDR1 and CDR2 are SGHRS and YFSETQ.

The rearrangement links TRBV2 to TRBJ1-1; 7 nucleotides align to TRBD1. V was clipped by 4 bases and J by 4 bases; unmatched bases: 9. The CDR3 has 15 residues. Germline V gene sequence: CDR1 SNHLY, CDR2 FYNNEI. DNA for the CDR3: TGTGCCAGCAGTGGAGGGGGCGCTAGGAGCACTGAAGCTTTCTTT. It translates to CASSGGGARSTEAFF.

This clone has a handful of counts. V is TRBV4-1 and J is TRBJ2-7, with 7 bases aligning to TRBD1. V lost 3 bases, J lost 2 bases, and 7 bases stayed unmatched. Per germline, CDR1 MGHRA and CDR2 YSYEKL. The CDR3 has 15 amino acids. The CDR3 is CASSQQGQPTYEQYF. CDR3 nucleotide sequence: TGCGCCAGCAGCCAGCAGGGACAGCCCACCTACGAGCAGTACTTC.

The J gene is TRBJ2-5, the V gene TRBV28; tentatively, D is TRBD1 (6 bases). Per the germline V gene, CDR1 is MDHEN and CDR2 is SYDVKM. The CDR3 covers 14 residues. Trimming took 6 bases from V and 5 from J, leaving 16 bases between them. CDR3: CASSRNGGGETQYF. As DNA, the CDR3 is TGTGCCAGCAGCCGTAATGGGGGCGGGGAGACCCAGTACTTC.

This chain connects TRBV6-2 or TRBV6-3 to TRBJ1-5; no clear D. This CDR3 is 17 amino acids long. The ends were cut back, 6 bases at V and 0 bases at J, with 18 bases in the middle. CDR1 is MNHEY, CDR2 SVGEGT, per germline. The DNA for the CDR3 is TGTGCCAGCAGCTCCTCCTTAGGAGGCTATAGCAATCAGCCCCAGCATTTT. Its protein product is CASSSSLGGYSNQPQHF.

CDR3 coding DNA: TGTGCCACGGAAACGGGACAGGGGAATAATGGCTACACCTTC. This sequence encodes CATETGQGNNGYTF. This chain joins TRBV28 and TRBJ1-2; TRBD1 aligns across 10 bases. CDR1 and CDR2 (germline): MDHEN, SYDVKM. The CDR3 extends over 14 amino acids. J was trimmed by 6 bases and V by 10 bases; bases with no gene match: 11.

The chain employs TRBV11-2 and TRBJ1-3; maybe TRBD1 (5 bases). This CDR3 contains 15 residues. Trimming stripped 2 bases from V and 6 bases from J, with 14 bases between. Per the germline V gene, CDR1 is SGHAT and CDR2 is FQNNGV. The CDR3 DNA is TGTGCCAGCAGCTTAAGTCAGGCAGGGAAAAACACCATATATTTT. This sequence encodes CASSLSQAGKNTIYF.

The chain carries TRBV28 and TRBJ2-7; 10 positions agree with TRBD1. The CDR3 consists of 14 residues. V lost 4 bases and J lost 6; bases outside the gene matches: 6. The germline V gene has CDR1 MDHEN and CDR2 SYDVKM. CDR3 DNA: TGTGCCAGCAGTTCCTTGGGGACAGGGGCCGAGCAGTACTTC. Translating gives CASSSLGTGAEQYF. The full variable domain, in which reference TRBV28 and TRBJ2-7 provide the parts outside the CDR3, is DVKVTQSSRYLVKRTGEKVFLECVQDMDHENMFWYRQDPGLGLRLIYFSYDVKMKEKGDIPEGYSVSREKKERFSLILESASTNQTSMYLCASSSLGTGAEQYFGPGTRLTVT.